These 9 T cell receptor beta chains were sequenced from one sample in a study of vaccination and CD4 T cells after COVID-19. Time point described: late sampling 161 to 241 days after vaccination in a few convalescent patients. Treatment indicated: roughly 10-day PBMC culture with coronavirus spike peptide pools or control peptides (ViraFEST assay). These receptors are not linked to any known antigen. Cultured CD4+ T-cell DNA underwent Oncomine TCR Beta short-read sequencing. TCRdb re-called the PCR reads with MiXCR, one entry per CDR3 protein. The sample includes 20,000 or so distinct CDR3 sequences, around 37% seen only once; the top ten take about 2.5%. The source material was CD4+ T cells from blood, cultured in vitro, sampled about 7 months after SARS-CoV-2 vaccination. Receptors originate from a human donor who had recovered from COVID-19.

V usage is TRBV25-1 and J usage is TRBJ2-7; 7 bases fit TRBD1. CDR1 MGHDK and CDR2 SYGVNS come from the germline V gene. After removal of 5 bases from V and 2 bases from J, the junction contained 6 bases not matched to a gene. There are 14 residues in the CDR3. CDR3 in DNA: TGTGCCAGCAGTCCGCGGCAGGGGGCCTACGAGCAGTACTTC. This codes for CASSPRQGAYEQYF.

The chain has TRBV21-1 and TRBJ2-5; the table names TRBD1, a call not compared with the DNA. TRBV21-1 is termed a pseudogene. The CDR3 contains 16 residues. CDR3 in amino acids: CASSKVFGTGGETQYF. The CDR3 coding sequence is TGTGCCAGCAGCAAAGTCTTCGGGACAGGGGGCGAGACCCAGTACTTC.

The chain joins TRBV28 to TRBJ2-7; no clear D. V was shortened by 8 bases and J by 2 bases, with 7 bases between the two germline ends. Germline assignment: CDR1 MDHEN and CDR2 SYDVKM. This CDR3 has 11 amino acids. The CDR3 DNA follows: TGTGCCAGCGTTCCTCCCTACGAGCAGTACTTC. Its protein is CASVPPYEQYF.

The CDR3 here is CSARGGYLTSTDTQYF. The CDR3 DNA follows: TGCAGTGCTAGAGGAGGGTACTTGACTAGCACAGATACGCAGTATTTT. The chain is built from TRBV20-1 and TRBJ2-3; possible D gene TRBD2, 5 bases. Germline CDR1 and CDR2: DFQATT and SNEGSKA (reference sequence). The CDR3 spans 16 residues. V lost 1 base to trimming and J lost 0 bases, with 14 bases between them.

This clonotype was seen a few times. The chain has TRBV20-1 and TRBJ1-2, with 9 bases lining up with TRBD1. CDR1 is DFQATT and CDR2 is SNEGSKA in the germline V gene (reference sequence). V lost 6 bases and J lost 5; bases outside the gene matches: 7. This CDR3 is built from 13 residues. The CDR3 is CSAHTGGLYGYTF. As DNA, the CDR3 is TGCAGTGCCCATACAGGGGGCCTTTATGGCTACACCTTC.

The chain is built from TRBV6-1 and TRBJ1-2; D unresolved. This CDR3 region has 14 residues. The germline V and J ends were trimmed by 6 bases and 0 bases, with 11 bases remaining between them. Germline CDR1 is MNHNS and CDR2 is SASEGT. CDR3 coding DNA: TGTGCCAGCAGCCCAGCGGTCTCTAACTATGGCTACACCTTC. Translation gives CASSPAVSNYGYTF.

For the CDR3, the DNA is TGCAGTGCTAATAGCGGGAGGGCCCTGTTCTTC. This codes for CSANSGRALFF. This chain joins TRBV20-1 and TRBJ2-1; 11 bases are shared with TRBD2. The length of the CDR3 is 11 residues. Germline CDR1 and CDR2: DFQATT and SNEGSKA (reference sequence). V was pared by 4 bases and J by 15 bases, with 5 bases of the junction left unmatched.

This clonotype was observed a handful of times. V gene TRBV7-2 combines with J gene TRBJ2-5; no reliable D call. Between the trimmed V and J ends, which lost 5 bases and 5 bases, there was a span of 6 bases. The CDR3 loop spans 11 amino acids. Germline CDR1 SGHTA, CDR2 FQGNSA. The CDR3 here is CASSRTETQYF. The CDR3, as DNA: TGTGCCAGCAGCCGCACGGAGACCCAGTACTTC.

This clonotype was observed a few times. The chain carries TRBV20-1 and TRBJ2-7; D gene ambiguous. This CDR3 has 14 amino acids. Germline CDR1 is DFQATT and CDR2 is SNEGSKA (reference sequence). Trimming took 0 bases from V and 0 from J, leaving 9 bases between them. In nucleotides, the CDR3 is TGCAGTGCTAGAGATTTCGACCGCTCCTACGAGCAGTACTTC. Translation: CSARDFDRSYEQYF.